This entry lists 23 T cell receptor beta chains sequenced from one sample in a study of cytomegalovirus exposure and HLA in healthy donors. Primers: 60 Vbeta forward and 13 Jbeta reverse. Generated by immunoSEQ multiplex PCR, the TCRdb table keeps only in-frame clones and is missing some. The sample lists 200,000 to 250,000 clones; more than 60% were seen once. The material sequenced was PBMCs. The source of these receptors is a woman aged 30 to 39 in good health and CMV-seronegative.

The rearrangement joins TRBV11-3 to TRBJ2-1, with 11 bases fitting TRBD1. Germline CDR1 is SGHNT and CDR2 is YENEEA. The CDR3 loop spans 15 amino acids. V gave up 1 base and J gave up 9 bases; unmatched junction bases: 5. CDR3 nucleotide sequence: TGTGCCAGCAGCTTAGGTGGACAGGGGGCGCCTGAGCAGTTCTTC. Translation gives CASSLGGQGAPEQFF.

J is TRBJ1-1 and V is TRBV6-5; D gene ambiguous. The V gene lost 5 bases and the J gene lost 6 bases, with 16 bases spanning the gap. Germline V gene lookup returns CDR1 MNHEY and CDR2 SVGAGI. The CDR3 length is 14 residues. CDR3 DNA sequence: TGTGCCAGCAGTCTAAGAGCCGGGGATCCTGAAGCTTTCTTT. As protein: CASSLRAGDPEAFF.

The gene calls are TRBV25-1 and TRBJ1-1, with TRBD1 matching over 10 bases. Trimming cost V 6 bases and J 1 base; bases outside gene matches: 5. CDR3 length equals 15 residues. Germline lookup yields CDR1 MGHDK and CDR2 SYGVNS. CDR3 loop: CASRGDRGWNTEAFF. The CDR3 DNA reads as TGTGCCAGCAGAGGGGACAGGGGTTGGAACACTGAAGCTTTCTTT.

The V and J genes are TRBV5-8 and TRBJ2-3, with unresolved D. CDR1 is SGHTS and CDR2 is YDEGEE in the germline V gene. V lost 3 bases, J lost 0 bases, and 17 bases lay in between. This CDR3 has 17 residues. This CDR3 reads CASSSYHAVVSTDTQYF. The DNA of the CDR3 is TGTGCCAGCAGCTCTTACCACGCGGTAGTTAGCACAGATACGCAGTATTTT.

This chain joins TRBV9 and TRBJ1-6; weak D call: TRBD1 (5 bases). Germline CDR1 and CDR2: SGDLS and YYNGEE. The CDR3 has 15 residues. V was clipped by 0 bases and J by 4 bases, with 8 bases between them. The CDR3 protein is CASSVVGGYNSPLHF. DNA for the CDR3: TGTGCCAGCAGCGTAGTGGGGGGATATAATTCACCCCTCCACTTT.

The rearrangement uses TRBV21-1 and TRBJ1-1; the D segment call TRBD1 is taken from the table without a DNA check. TRBV21-1 is a documented pseudogene. The CDR3 runs 19 residues. In nucleotides, the CDR3 is TGTGCCAGCAGCAGAGCCCCTAAATTGACAGGTAAGGCAAACACTGAAGCTTTCTTT. Protein: CASSRAPKLTGKANTEAFF.

The V gene is TRBV2, the J gene TRBJ1-1; possible D gene TRBD1, 6 bases. The CDR3 is 18 amino acids. The germline V and J ends were trimmed by 0 bases and 1 base, with 18 bases remaining between them. Germline V gene lookup returns CDR1 SNHLY and CDR2 FYNNEI. The CDR3: CASSEALQRGGGNTEAFF. For the CDR3, the DNA is TGTGCCAGCAGTGAAGCGCTTCAGAGGGGAGGGGGGAACACTGAAGCTTTCTTT. The complete variable domain, with remaining parts taken from reference TRBV2 and TRBJ1-1, reads EPEVTQTPSHQVTQMGQEVILRCVPISNHLYFYWYRQILGQKVEFLVSFYNNEISEKSEIFDDQFSVERPDGSNFTLKIRSTKLEDSAMYFCASSEALQRGGGNTEAFFGQGTRLTVV.

This clone was counted between two and nine times. The rearrangement joins TRBV7-8 to TRBJ2-7, with TRBD1 identical over 10 bases. The CDR3 sequence is 15 residues long. CDR1 is SGHVS, CDR2 FQNEAQ, per germline. Losses at the gene ends were 5 bases for V and 5 bases for J; bases not matched to a gene: 9. CDR3 in DNA: TGTGCCAGCAGCCCGCTGACAGGGGGCTACCACGAGCAGTACTTC. Its translation: CASSPLTGGYHEQYF.

This clone was counted once. V gene TRBV2 combines with J gene TRBJ1-2, with 10 bases aligning to TRBD1. Germline loops: CDR1 SNHLY, CDR2 FYNNEI. This CDR3 contains 17 residues. Unmatched junction bases numbered 15, after V lost 10 bases and J lost 1 base. The CDR3 is CATPTLRGDRGNYGYTF. The CDR3 bases are TGTGCCACCCCGACCTTGCGGGGGGACAGGGGTAACTATGGCTACACCTTC.

The chain combines TRBV6-6 with TRBJ2-3; 11 bases are shared with TRBD1. The germline gives CDR1 MNHNY, CDR2 SVGAGI (reference sequence). The J segment lost 6 bases and the V segment lost 5 bases, leaving 4 bases of the junction unmatched. The CDR3 covers 14 residues. The DNA for the CDR3 is TGTGCCAGCAGTATGGGACAGGGGGAGGATACGCAGTATTTT. This gives the protein CASSMGQGEDTQYF.

As regards this clone: One junction end does not reproduce the germline sequence, and a read error may be involved. V usage is TRBV7-9 and J usage is TRBJ2-5, with 12 nucleotides matching TRBD2. The CDR3 runs 16 residues. Germline V lookup: CDR1 SEHNR, CDR2 FQNEAQ (reference sequence). The CDR3 here is CSSSLGLAGGQETQYF. CDR3 coding DNA: TGTTCCAGCAGCTTAGGCCTAGCGGGGGGGCAAGAGACCCAGTACTTC.

Remarks on this clone: One end of the junction is discordant with germline, which a read error may explain. CDR3 in DNA: TGTGTCAGCAGCCCCAGGGACCCCGGGGGCTCTGGAAACACCATATATTTT. Translating it yields CVSSPRDPGGSGNTIYF. This rearrangement joins TRBV7-9 to TRBJ1-3; D possibly corresponds to TRBD1 (5 bases). The CDR3 spans 17 residues. Germline V gene data show CDR1 as SEHNR and CDR2 as FQNEAQ (reference sequence).

This sequence joins TRBV5-6 and TRBJ1-2, with 8 positions matching TRBD1. V shed 0 bases, J shed 5 bases, and the junction held 3 bases outside the gene matches. Per germline, CDR1 SGHDT and CDR2 YYEEEE. This CDR3 is built from 14 residues. CDR3 loop: CASSLAGGSYGYTF. CDR3 bases: TGTGCCAGCAGCTTGGCAGGGGGCTCTTATGGCTACACCTTC. Full variable domain (outside the CDR3, taken from reference TRBV5-6 and TRBJ1-2): DAGVTQSPTHLIKTRGQQVTLRCSPKSGHDTVSWYQQALGQGPQFIFQYYEEEERQRGNFPDRFSGHQFPNYSSELNVNALLLGDSALYLCASSLAGGSYGYTFGSGTRLTVV.

The rearrangement joins TRBV2 to TRBJ2-2, with unresolved D. The germline V and J ends were trimmed by 4 bases and 6 bases, with 9 bases remaining between them. The CDR3 is 13 residues long. Germline CDR1 SNHLY, CDR2 FYNNEI. CDR3 nucleotide sequence: TGTGCCAGCAGTGTAATAATAGCCGGGGAGCTGTTTTTT. It is translated as CASSVIIAGELFF.

The V gene is TRBV2, the J gene TRBJ1-1; D unclear. This CDR3 comprises 10 residues. CDR1 is SNHLY and CDR2 is FYNNEI in the germline V gene. The V end was cut by 8 bases, the J end by 5 bases, with 6 bases between. DNA of the CDR3: TGTGCCAGCCGGGTAACTGAAGCTTTCTTT. Amino acids: CASRVTEAFF.

This chain uses TRBV30 with TRBJ1-1, with D possibly TRBD1 on 5 matching bases. V was pared by 4 bases and J by 3 bases, with 6 bases between. Germline V CDR1 and CDR2: GTSNPN, SVGIG (reference sequence). The CDR3 sequence is 11 residues long. CDR3 DNA: TGTGCCTGGAAGGGGCACACTGAAGCTTTCTTT. This sequence encodes CAWKGHTEAFF.

This chain joins TRBV2 and TRBJ2-7; TRBD1 aligns across 9 bases. The V gene end was trimmed by 6 bases and the J gene end by 0 bases; junction bases not matched to a gene: 9. The germline V gene encodes CDR1 SNHLY and CDR2 FYNNEI. This CDR3 is 16 amino acids long. The CDR3 DNA reads TGTGCCAGCAGCCTGACGGGGACAGGGAGCTCCTACGAGCAGTACTTC. Translated: CASSLTGTGSSYEQYF.

With respect to this clone: This sample also contains other DNA sequences that code for the same CDR3. The gene calls are TRBV13 and TRBJ1-1; no firm D call. Germline loops: CDR1 PRHDT, CDR2 FYEKMQ (reference sequence). The CDR3 consists of 12 residues. Deletions cut 6 bases from V and 0 bases from J, with 5 bases between. The CDR3 spells CASSPMNTEAFF. The CDR3 nucleotides are TGTGCCAGCAGTCCTATGAACACTGAAGCTTTCTTT.

There are a few counts of this clone. This chain connects TRBV21-1 to TRBJ2-1; the table's D call, TRBD1, has no DNA check behind it. TRBV21-1 is classified as a pseudogene. The CDR3 contains 12 residues. The CDR3: CASSLRGTEQFF. DNA of the CDR3: TGTGCCAGCAGCTTGAGGGGGACTGAGCAGTTCTTC.

The J gene is TRBJ1-1, the V gene TRBV4-1; TRBD1 is a possible D gene (5 bases). The germline V gene has CDR1 MGHRA and CDR2 YSYEKL. Deletions cut 1 base from V and 3 bases from J, with 9 bases between. This CDR3 is 14 amino acids long. The CDR3 loop is CASSQVWGDTEAFF. The CDR3 DNA follows: TGCGCCAGCAGCCAAGTATGGGGGGACACTGAAGCTTTCTTT.

CDR3 nucleotides: TGTGCCACCAAAGGACTGGACCCCAATGAGCAGTTCTTC. Translated: CATKGLDPNEQFF. The V gene is TRBV15, the J gene TRBJ2-1; possible D gene TRBD2, 5 bases. Germline V gene lookup returns CDR1 LNHNV and CDR2 YYDKDF (reference sequence). V was trimmed by 7 bases and J by 6 bases, leaving 13 bases between them. CDR3 length: 13 residues.

The chain recombines TRBV30 with TRBJ1-4; the D gene is possibly TRBD1 (5 bases). The CDR3 runs 15 residues. V shed 4 bases and J shed 8 bases, with 20 bases lying between them. Germline CDR1 and CDR2: GTSNPN and SVGIG (reference sequence). The CDR3 sequence is CAWIPWGGNREKLFF. CDR3 bases: TGTGCCTGGATCCCATGGGGGGGGAATCGGGAAAAACTGTTTTTT.

Remarks on this clone: Relative to the germline gene, one junction end is altered; a read error may explain this. The CDR3 DNA sequence: TGCAGCGTTGCGCAGGGTAGGGACACTGAAGCTCTCTTT. This translates into CSVAQGRDTEALF. This rearrangement joins TRBV29-1 to TRBJ1-1; the D gene is possibly TRBD1 (6 bases). CDR1 is SQVTM, CDR2 ANQGSEA, per germline. The CDR3 length is 13 residues.